What follows describes a single TCR beta chain. This record comes from a study of blood T cell repertoires in COVID-19. In the study overall: Sites across the United States, Italy and Spain contributed samples from acute and convalescent COVID-19. PBMCs, B-cell-depleted T cells, or T cells provided the cDNA or gDNA that made up the material.

Germline values: CDR1 WNHNN, CDR2 SYGVQD (reference sequence). J lost 4 bases, V lost 4 bases, and 3 bases had no gene match. The CDR3 loop spans 14 amino acids. Libraries were prepared by immunoSEQ multiplex PCR; TCRdb keeps only in-frame clonotypes and omits some of them. There are roughly 250,000 clones in the sample; over 75% occur only once, and roughly 8.6% lies in the top ten. The receptor comes from a human donor in a cohort sampled during active COVID-19. Sequenced input: peripheral blood. The rearrangement links TRBV10-1 to TRBJ2-3; 9 bases map to TRBD2. This chain's CDR3 is CASSGAGGPDTQYF. CDR3 DNA sequence: TGCGCCAGCAGTGGAGCGGGGGGCCCAGATACGCAGTATTTT.